Listed here are 15 T cell receptor beta chains from one sample, sequenced in a study of shared clonotypes between healthy human individuals. Only CD45RO-negative cells positively selected for CCR7 counted as naive CD8 cells, so terminally differentiated effector memory CD45RA+ cells were excluded. Profiled with immunoSEQ multiplex PCR; TCRdb holds only in-frame clones, not every one. Of around 2.1 million clones in the sample, 85% to 95% are singletons; the top ten hold about 1.5%. Sample: naive CD8+ T cells from PBMCs. The receptors were sampled from a man in his late teens or twenties in good health. Some clones in this sample may be carry-over from other donors' samples.

The chain joins TRBV5-6 to TRBJ2-1; no definite D call. In germline, CDR1 is SGHDT, CDR2 YYEEEE. The CDR3 spans 16 residues. V gave up 3 bases and J gave up 8 bases, with 21 bases separating them. The CDR3 nucleotides read TGTGCCAGCAGCTCTCCCGTAGTGGGCGAAAGGTATGAGCAGTTCTTC. Amino acid sequence: CASSSPVVGERYEQFF.

Regarding this clone: Other nucleotide sequences from this sample produce the same CDR3. CDR3 residues: CASSPTGGSYNEQFF. CDR3 DNA: TGTGCCAGCAGCCCGACAGGGGGCTCCTACAATGAGCAGTTCTTC. The chain combines TRBV7-3 with TRBJ2-1; 9 nucleotides match TRBD1. Trimming took 5 bases from V and 0 from J; bases not matched to a gene: 2. CDR1 is SGHTA and CDR2 is FQGTGA in the germline V gene. This CDR3 spans 15 amino acids.

This clone was observed once. The chain joins TRBV7-9 to TRBJ2-2; no definite D call. V was cut by 8 bases and J by 5 bases, with 9 bases left in between. Looked up from germline, CDR1 is SEHNR and CDR2 is FQNEAQ (reference sequence). The CDR3 loop spans 12 amino acids. The CDR3 DNA sequence: TGTGCCAGCTTCCGTGGGACCGGGGAGCTGTTTTTT. Translating it yields CASFRGTGELFF.

The chain couples TRBV30 to TRBJ1-2, with 11 positions matching TRBD1. CDR3 length: 16 amino acids. J was trimmed by 5 bases and V by 0 bases; bases with no gene match: 8. Germline loops: CDR1 GTSNPN, CDR2 SVGIG (reference sequence). CDR3 DNA sequence: TGTGCCTGGAGTGTACACTTCGGACAGGGGGCTTATGGCTACACCTTC. Its translation is CAWSVHFGQGAYGYTF.

V and J are TRBV28 and TRBJ1-1; D is uncertain. The CDR3 totals 14 residues. Trimming pared 3 bases from V and 5 bases from J, leaving 13 bases between. Germline V gives CDR1 MDHEN, CDR2 SYDVKM. The CDR3, as DNA: TGTGCCAGCAGTTTGATGGCTTCGGGAACTGAAGCTTTCTTT. It specifies CASSLMASGTEAFF.

The rearrangement links TRBV27 to TRBJ1-4; no firm D call. With 5 bases removed from V and 2 bases from J, the gap between germline ends came to 9 bases. Germline V gene sequence: CDR1 MNHEY, CDR2 SMNVEV (reference sequence). The CDR3 is 14 residues long. CDR3 sequence: CASSGRGTNEKLFF. The CDR3 region has the DNA TGTGCCAGCAGTGGGCGAGGGACTAATGAAAAACTGTTTTTT. The whole variable domain, remainder taken from reference TRBV27 and TRBJ1-4, is EAQVTQNPRYLITVTGKKLTVTCSQNMNHEYMSWYRQDPGLGLRQIYYSMNVEVTDKGDVPEGYKVSRKEKRNFPLILESPSPNQTSLYFCASSGRGTNEKLFFGSGTQLSVL.

This chain links TRBV29-1 with TRBJ2-7; unclear D gene. Between the trimmed V and J ends, which lost 7 bases and 4 bases, there was a span of 11 bases. The germline gives CDR1 SQVTM, CDR2 ANQGSEA. The CDR3 runs to 11 residues. DNA for the CDR3: TGCAGCGCAAAGGAAGGATACGAGCAGTACTTC. It is translated as CSAKEGYEQYF.

The V gene is TRBV7-9, the J gene TRBJ2-2; weak D call: TRBD2 (5 bases). CDR1 and CDR2 from the germline V gene are SEHNR and FQNEAQ (reference sequence). V was trimmed by 5 bases and J by 0 bases, leaving 16 bases between them. The CDR3 has 17 residues. In DNA, the CDR3 is TGTGCCAGCAGCACCTGGACGGACTTCGCGAACACCGGGGAGCTGTTTTTT. Residues: CASSTWTDFANTGELFF.

This clone was recorded only once. J is TRBJ2-5 and V is TRBV7-6, with D tentatively TRBD1 or TRBD2 (6 bases each). Germline loops: CDR1 SGHVS, CDR2 FNYEAQ. CDR3 length: 18 residues. V was shortened by 0 bases and J by 5 bases, with 22 bases between the two germline ends. CDR3 amino acids: CASSLAATVGGGWETQYF. The CDR3 bases are TGTGCCAGCAGCTTAGCGGCGACAGTCGGAGGGGGATGGGAGACCCAGTACTTC.

The J gene is TRBJ1-5, the V gene TRBV29-1, with D perhaps matching TRBD1 (5 bases). With 7 bases removed from V and 0 bases from J, the gap between germline ends came to 10 bases. The V gene's germline CDR1 is SQVTM and CDR2 ANQGSEA. This CDR3 is built from 13 residues. The CDR3 loop reads CSARDDSNQPQHF. The CDR3 nucleotides read TGCAGCGCAAGGGACGATAGCAATCAGCCCCAGCATTTT.

This chain links TRBV4-3 with TRBJ2-7; 9 nucleotides line up with TRBD1. The CDR3 is made up of 16 amino acids. CDR1 is LGHNA, CDR2 YSLEER, per germline. Trimming at V came to 0 bases and at J to 4 bases, leaving 7 bases not matched to a gene. The CDR3 bases are TGCGCCAGCAGCCAAGAAGCACAGGGGGCGCTTTACGAGCAGTACTTC. Residues: CASSQEAQGALYEQYF.

The chain has TRBV27 and TRBJ2-7, with a possible D match to TRBD2 (6 bases). Germline values: CDR1 MNHEY, CDR2 SMNVEV (reference sequence). Trimming took 3 bases from V and 1 from J, leaving 16 bases between them. The CDR3 totals 16 residues. The CDR3 DNA sequence: TGTGCCAGCAGTTTTTCGGCGGGAATCGTTTCCTACGAGCAGTACTTC. This codes for CASSFSAGIVSYEQYF.

The rearrangement joins TRBV19 to TRBJ1-5; D unresolved. This CDR3 region has 16 residues. V gave up 7 bases and J gave up 0 bases, with 16 bases separating them. Per germline, CDR1 LNHDA and CDR2 SQIVND (reference sequence). The CDR3 DNA follows: TGTGCCAGTACCCCGTTCTGGCGGATTAGCAATCAGCCCCAGCATTTT. The encoded protein is CASTPFWRISNQPQHF.

This clone was seen a single time. The V call is TRBV6-6, the J call TRBJ1-1; D remains ambiguous. Trimming shortened V by 0 bases and J by 0 bases, and 5 bases separated the two germline ends. CDR3 length: 14 residues. CDR1 is MNHNY and CDR2 is SVGAGI in the germline V gene (reference sequence). The CDR3 spells CASSYSHMNTEAFF. In DNA, the CDR3 is TGTGCCAGCAGTTACTCGCACATGAACACTGAAGCTTTCTTT.

For the CDR3, the DNA is TGCGCCAGCAGCCATGCCGGGGGGAACACTGAAGCTTTCTTT. Protein: CASSHAGGNTEAFF. J is TRBJ1-1 and V is TRBV4-1; D possibly corresponds to TRBD1 (5 bases). The CDR3 loop spans 14 amino acids. Trimming took off 3 bases at V and 1 base at J, with 9 bases between the two ends. CDR1 and CDR2 (germline): MGHRA, YSYEKL.